The T cell receptor beta chain described here comes from a study of blood T cell repertoires in COVID-19. How the authors handled the data: Reference gene primers were amplified, and this amplification served to estimate nucleated cell counts. The table came from immunoSEQ multiplex PCR; TCRdb's copy has only in-frame clones and leaves some out. The V and J calls and clone size were taken over from that table, and D and trimming were inferred from the DNA. The table lists around 60,000 clones, 80% to 85% of them singletons. The CDR3 runs 16 residues. With V trimmed by 4 bases and J by 3 bases, 6 bases remained unmatched. CDR1 and CDR2 from the germline V gene are SGHRS and YFSETQ.

The sequence was obtained from a man aged 55 to 70 with COVID-19, enrolled during active disease. Sequenced input: peripheral blood. This chain links TRBV5-1 with TRBJ2-5; 13 bases align to TRBD2. In nucleotides, the CDR3 is TGCGCCAGCAGCCCCCGACTAGCGGGGGGTAAAGAGACCCAGTACTTC. This codes for CASSPRLAGGKETQYF.